This is a list of T cell receptor beta chains from one sample in a study of PD-L1 blockade in urothelial cancer. Profiling relied on immunoSEQ multiplex PCR, and the TCRdb table lists in-frame clones only, not all of them. The sample has roughly 100,000 clones; roughly nine tenths are singletons. Sequencing used PBMCs, obtained around atezolizumab (anti-PD-L1) treatment. Receptors originate from a woman at least 80 years old with urothelial cancer. CDR3s include the opening cysteine and the closing phenylalanine or tryptophan. Fields, in order: J gene, D gene, V gene, clone size, CDR3 length, CDR3 protein, CDR3 DNA. D genes are given only for firm matches. Not all rows give a size; the values are once, few, many and, for expanded clones, a class.

J: TRBJ2-3; D: TRBD2; V: TRBV9; size: -; length: 22; CDR3: CASSVATPLFSGRETTTDTQYF; DNA: TGTGCCAGCAGCGTAGCCACACCCTTATTTAGCGGGAGGGAAACCACCACAGATACGCAGTATTTT
J: TRBJ2-3; D: -; V: TRBV27; size: once; length: 17; CDR3: CASRPGGGGPSTDTQYF; DNA: TGTGCCAGCAGGCCCGGTGGGGGCGGGCCCAGCACAGATACGCAGTATTTT
J: TRBJ1-5; D: -; V: TRBV7-2; size: few; length: 14; CDR3: CASSPTSGGQPQHF; DNA: TGTGCCAGCAGCCCAACCTCGGGGGGACAGCCCCAGCATTTT
J: TRBJ1-5; D: -; V: TRBV6-1; size: -; length: 14; CDR3: CASSGGRGVQPQHF; DNA: TGTGCCAGCAGTGGGGGCAGGGGAGTACAGCCCCAGCATTTT
J: TRBJ2-2; D: TRBD2; V: TRBV5-8; size: -; length: 19; CDR3: CASSFLGTSGVRANGELFF; DNA: TGTGCCAGCAGCTTTCTCGGGACTAGCGGTGTTAGGGCGAACGGGGAGCTGTTTTTT
J: TRBJ1-1; D: -; V: TRBV28; size: -; length: 13; CDR3: CASSSREGTEAFF; DNA: TGTGCCAGCAGTTCCAGGGAGGGCACTGAAGCTTTCTTT
J: TRBJ2-3; D: TRBD2; V: TRBV10-2; size: -; length: 14; CDR3: CASRPPGLGDTQYF; DNA: TGCGCCAGCAGACCCCCGGGACTAGGGGATACGCAGTATTTT
J: TRBJ1-2; D: TRBD1; V: TRBV7-9; size: -; length: 15; CDR3: CASSLDLTGGYGYTF; DNA: TGTGCCAGCAGCTTAGATTTAACAGGGGGCTATGGCTACACCTTC
J: TRBJ2-2; D: -; V: TRBV25-1; size: once; length: 13; CDR3: CASSGRGVGELFF; DNA: TGTGCCAGCAGTGGCAGGGGTGTCGGGGAGCTGTTTTTT
J: TRBJ2-5; D: -; V: TRBV27; size: -; length: 16; CDR3: CASSREWGTYQETQYF; DNA: TGTGCCAGCAGTCGGGAGTGGGGGACCTACCAAGAGACCCAGTACTTC
J: TRBJ2-5; D: TRBD1; V: TRBV10-3; size: -; length: 13; CDR3: CAIKEWDRETQYF; DNA: TGTGCCATCAAGGAGTGGGACAGGGAGACCCAGTACTTC
J: TRBJ2-7; D: TRBD2; V: TRBV18; size: -; length: 15; CDR3: CASSPGGLAGVEQYF; DNA: TGTGCCAGCTCACCAGGAGGACTAGCGGGAGTAGAGCAGTACTTC
J: TRBJ2-1; D: TRBD2; V: TRBV5-4; size: -; length: 17; CDR3: CASSLGGNSGSLARVFF; DNA: TGTGCCAGCAGCTTGGGGGGAAATAGCGGGAGTTTGGCCCGTGTTTTCTTC
J: TRBJ2-5; D: -; V: TRBV6-1; size: -; length: 14; CDR3: CASSEANGKETQYF; DNA: TGTGCCAGCAGTGAAGCGAACGGGAAAGAGACCCAGTACTTC
J: TRBJ1-4; D: -; V: TRBV5-1; size: -; length: 15; CDR3: CASSLAGGVREKLFF; DNA: TGCGCCAGCAGCTTGGCCGGAGGGGTCCGGGAAAAACTGTTTTTT
J: TRBJ2-7; D: -; V: TRBV5-4; size: -; length: 15; CDR3: CASSFRQIGAGEQYF; DNA: TGTGCCAGCAGCTTTAGACAGATAGGCGCTGGCGAGCAGTACTTC
J: TRBJ1-2; D: -; V: TRBV27; size: once; length: 14; CDR3: CASSRTPDAYGYTF; DNA: TGTGCCAGCAGCCGGACACCGGATGCCTATGGCTACACCTTC
J: TRBJ1-1; D: TRBD1; V: TRBV27; size: -; length: 15; CDR3: CASSLSGTVNTEAFF; DNA: TGTGCCAGCAGTTTATCTGGGACAGTGAACACTGAAGCTTTCTTT
J: TRBJ2-1; D: -; V: TRBV6-6; size: once; length: 13; CDR3: CASSPTRFDEQFF; DNA: TGTGCCAGCAGTCCGACTAGGTTCGATGAGCAGTTCTTC
J: TRBJ2-4; D: TRBD2; V: TRBV28; size: -; length: 13; CDR3: CASSPGLAGIQYF; DNA: TGTGCCAGCAGTCCGGGACTAGCGGGAATTCAGTACTTC
J: TRBJ2-1; D: -; V: TRBV18; size: -; length: 14; CDR3: CASSSVSTDNEQFF; DNA: TGTGCCAGCTCATCCGTGTCTACCGACAATGAGCAGTTCTTC
J: TRBJ2-1; D: TRBD2; V: TRBV5-1; size: -; length: 13; CDR3: CASSQAGGYEQFF; DNA: TGCGCCAGCAGCCAAGCGGGAGGGTATGAGCAGTTCTTC
J: TRBJ2-3; D: -; V: TRBV5-6; size: -; length: 15; CDR3: CASSPDYSSTDTQYF; DNA: TGTGCCAGCAGCCCAGACTACTCTAGCACAGATACGCAGTATTTT
J: TRBJ1-1; D: -; V: TRBV4-2; size: -; length: 13; CDR3: CASSPWAGGEAFF; DNA: TGTGCCAGCAGCCCCTGGGCGGGGGGAGAAGCTTTCTTT
J: TRBJ1-2; D: -; V: TRBV5-1; size: -; length: 15; CDR3: CASSLEDSSNYGYTF; DNA: TGCGCCAGCAGCTTGGAGGACAGCTCTAACTATGGCTACACCTTC
J: TRBJ2-1; D: -; V: TRBV11-3; size: -; length: 16; CDR3: CASSSQGNRPYDEQFF; DNA: TGTGCCAGCAGCTCCCAGGGGAACCGACCCTACGATGAGCAGTTCTTC
J: TRBJ2-7; D: TRBD2; V: TRBV30; size: -; length: 14; CDR3: CAWSVSSGSHEQYF; DNA: TGTGCCTGGAGTGTATCTAGCGGGAGTCACGAGCAGTACTTC
J: TRBJ1-2; D: -; V: TRBV7-9; size: -; length: 16; CDR3: CASSTRDQGSEGGYTF; DNA: TGTGCCAGCAGCACACGGGACCAGGGGTCAGAGGGAGGCTACACCTTC
J: TRBJ2-7; D: TRBD1; V: TRBV29-1; size: -; length: 12; CDR3: CSTRTGSYEQYF; DNA: TGCAGCACTAGGACAGGGTCCTACGAGCAGTACTTC
J: TRBJ1-5; D: TRBD1; V: TRBV5-1; size: -; length: 14; CDR3: CASRGTESNQPQHF; DNA: TGCGCCAGCAGAGGGACAGAAAGCAATCAGCCCCAGCATTTT
J: TRBJ2-7; D: TRBD1; V: TRBV11-2; size: -; length: 15; CDR3: CASSSRPGQGSEQYF; DNA: TGTGCCAGCAGCTCCCGACCGGGACAGGGAAGCGAGCAGTACTTC
J: TRBJ1-5; D: TRBD1; V: TRBV28; size: -; length: 16; CDR3: CASIPGGWQGGQPQHF; DNA: TGTGCCAGCATCCCCGGGGGATGGCAGGGGGGCCAGCCCCAGCATTTT
J: TRBJ2-1; D: TRBD2; V: TRBV28; size: -; length: 15; CDR3: CASSRGLAGVGEQFF; DNA: TGTGCCAGCAGCCGAGGACTAGCGGGAGTGGGTGAGCAGTTCTTC
J: TRBJ2-7; D: -; V: TRBV5-1; size: -; length: 14; CDR3: CASSLVGGLREQYF; DNA: TGCGCCAGCAGCTTGGTCGGGGGGCTTCGCGAGCAGTACTTC
J: TRBJ1-2; D: TRBD1; V: TRBV27; size: -; length: 16; CDR3: CASSNSPGTGETGYTF; DNA: TGTGCCAGCAGTAATTCCCCCGGGACAGGGGAAACTGGCTACACCTTC
J: TRBJ2-7; D: TRBD2; V: TRBV20-1; size: -; length: 11; CDR3: CSARGLAGQYF; DNA: TGCAGTGCTAGGGGGCTAGCGGGGCAGTACTTC
J: TRBJ2-7; D: -; V: TRBV15; size: -; length: 17; CDR3: CATSRESVSGITYEQYF; DNA: TGTGCCACCAGCAGAGAGTCGGTTAGCGGAATTACCTACGAGCAGTACTTC
J: TRBJ2-2; D: TRBD1; V: TRBV15; size: -; length: 15; CDR3: CATSRDGQGTGELFF; DNA: TGTGCCACCAGCAGAGATGGACAGGGCACCGGGGAGCTGTTTTTT
J: TRBJ1-1; D: -; V: TRBV21-1; size: -; length: 15; CDR3: CASSKARGGGTEAFF; DNA: TGTGCCAGCAGCAAAGCCAGGGGCGGGGGCACTGAAGCTTTCTTT
J: TRBJ2-7; D: TRBD2; V: TRBV15; size: -; length: 14; CDR3: CATRRAGGSYEQYF; DNA: TGTGCCACCAGGCGCGCGGGAGGTTCCTACGAGCAGTACTTC
J: TRBJ2-1; D: -; V: TRBV2; size: once; length: 15; CDR3: CASSTSGPTLNEQFF; DNA: TGTGCCAGCAGTACCAGCGGGCCAACCCTTAATGAGCAGTTCTTC
J: TRBJ2-1; D: TRBD1; V: TRBV9; size: -; length: 19; CDR3: CASSVDPGQGRTIKLGQFF; DNA: TGTGCCAGCAGCGTAGATCCGGGACAGGGTAGAACTATTAAACTTGGGCAGTTCTTC
J: TRBJ2-3; D: -; V: TRBV20-1; size: -; length: 10; CDR3: CSASPRTQYF; DNA: TGCAGTGCTTCTCCGCGTACGCAGTATTTT
J: TRBJ1-1; D: TRBD1; V: TRBV11-2; size: -; length: 9; CDR3: CASSQTGAF; DNA: TGTGCCAGCAGCCAAACAGGGGCCTTT
J: TRBJ1-4; D: TRBD1; V: TRBV4-1; size: -; length: 15; CDR3: CASSQGGTGGEKLFF; DNA: TGCGCCAGCAGCCAGGGAGGGACAGGGGGAGAAAAACTGTTTTTT
J: TRBJ1-2; D: -; V: TRBV19; size: -; length: 12; CDR3: CASNKAGHGYTF; DNA: TGTGCCAGTAATAAGGCAGGCCATGGCTACACCTTC
J: TRBJ1-1; D: -; V: TRBV7-9; size: -; length: 14; CDR3: CASSGSRVRGEAFF; DNA: TGTGCCAGCAGCGGGTCCAGGGTTAGGGGCGAAGCTTTCTTT
J: TRBJ1-1; D: -; V: TRBV5-4; size: -; length: 15; CDR3: CASSHIDGGNTEAFF; DNA: TGTGCCAGCAGCCACATCGACGGGGGGAACACTGAAGCTTTCTTT
J: TRBJ2-1; D: TRBD1; V: TRBV7-3; size: -; length: 16; CDR3: CASSTSSGTGTNEQFF; DNA: TGTGCCAGCAGCACTTCCTCCGGGACAGGGACCAATGAGCAGTTCTTC
J: TRBJ2-2; D: -; V: TRBV30; size: -; length: 15; CDR3: CAWSTRGVVTGELFF; DNA: TGTGCCTGGAGCACCAGGGGGGTGGTCACCGGGGAGCTGTTTTTT
J: TRBJ2-7; D: -; V: TRBV7-2; size: -; length: 14; CDR3: CASGVAAVGYEQYF; DNA: TGTGCCAGCGGGGTAGCGGCCGTGGGCTACGAGCAGTACTTC